This T cell receptor (beta chain) stems from a study of beta chain features in type 1 diabetes. Overall study: No patient-donor differences in age, gender, total cells or subset yield.

Based on CD45RO/CCR7/CD25/CD127/CD95/CD27, CD4+ regulatory, stem cell-like memory, naive and central memory cells were sorted. Of note for this clone: Its antigen remains unidentified.

Expressed TCRB transcripts were sequenced because the isolated RNA had all been reverse transcribed beforehand. Sequencing used immunoSEQ multiplex PCR; TCRdb keeps in-frame clones, though not all of them. Of nearly 700,000 clones listed, around 15% are singletons. Notes on the study in general: Significant though moderate, a shortening of TCRB CDR3s appeared in all four CD4+ subsets of Type 1 diabetes patients. A closer apparent resemblance between naive, central memory and Treg TCRB repertoires was seen in patients than in healthy donors.

The V gene lost 3 bases and the J gene lost 0 bases, with 6 bases spanning the gap. The germline V gene has CDR1 MNHEY and CDR2 SMNVEV (reference sequence). The CDR3 runs 14 residues. The receptor was derived from a man aged 18-30 years with type 1 diabetes. The sample consisted of naive CD4+ T cells from blood. The chain links TRBV27 to TRBJ2-1; D is undetermined. CDR3 sequence (DNA): TGTGCCAGCAGTTTGACGAGCTCCTACAATGAGCAGTTCTTC. It yields the protein CASSLTSSYNEQFF.